The 21 T cell receptor beta chains given below trace back to one sample, sequenced in a study of cytomegalovirus exposure and HLA in healthy donors. PCR was performed using 60 Vbeta and 13 Jbeta primers. Profiled with immunoSEQ multiplex PCR; TCRdb holds only in-frame clones, not every one. The data hold under 200,000 clones, with roughly 78% observed a single time. Sequencing was performed on PBMCs. All receptors come from a woman younger than 45 in good health and CMV-seropositive.

This clone was seen a few times. The chain is built from TRBV7-6 and TRBJ2-2; 12 bases map to TRBD1. The CDR3 loop spans 17 amino acids. The trim removed 4 bases at V and 6 bases at J, leaving 9 bases unmatched. The germline V gene encodes CDR1 SGHVS and CDR2 FNYEAQ. The CDR3 coding sequence is TGTGCCAGCAGCTCAACCTTGGGACAGGGGGCGCCCGGGGAGCTGTTTTTT. Encoded protein: CASSSTLGQGAPGELFF.

This chain uses TRBV6-1 with TRBJ1-4; the D is unclear. CDR3 length equals 12 residues. V was clipped by 5 bases and J by 7 bases, with 8 bases between them. CDR1 and CDR2 (germline): MNHNS, SASEGT. The CDR3 region is CASSSRVEKLFF. The CDR3 nucleotides read TGTGCCAGCAGTTCCCGCGTTGAAAAACTGTTTTTT.

This clone was detected only once. This rearrangement joins TRBV4-1 to TRBJ1-5; D may be TRBD1 (5 bases). This CDR3 is 16 amino acids long. Germline V CDR1 and CDR2: MGHRA, YSYEKL. Trimming took 4 bases from V and 2 from J, leaving 15 bases between them. This CDR3 is CASSLRTLRGNQPQHF. DNA of the CDR3: TGCGCCAGCAGCCTTCGGACACTCAGGGGCAATCAGCCCCAGCATTTT.

The chain is built from TRBV15 and TRBJ1-6; D remains unclear. V was trimmed by 3 bases and J by 6 bases, leaving 12 bases between them. The CDR3 contains 15 residues. Germline V gene lookup returns CDR1 LNHNV and CDR2 YYDKDF (reference sequence). Here the CDR3 reads CATSREDLSNSPLHF. Written as DNA, the CDR3 is TGTGCCACCAGCAGGGAGGACCTCTCTAATTCACCCCTCCACTTT. Drawing the rest from reference TRBV15 and TRBJ1-6, the complete variable domain is DAMVIQNPRYQVTQFGKPVTLSCSQTLNHNVMYWYQQKSSQAPKLLFHYYDKDFNNEADTPDNFQSRRPNTSFCFLDIRSPGLGDTAMYLCATSREDLSNSPLHFGNGTRLTVT.

The sample holds a few counts of this clone. V gene TRBV11-2 combines with J gene TRBJ1-2; TRBD1 might be the D (6 bases). Germline CDR1 reads SGHAT; CDR2 reads FQNNGV. The V gene lost 3 bases and the J gene lost 5 bases, with 10 bases spanning the gap. The CDR3 runs to 13 residues. The CDR3 reads CASSFVGGYGYTF. The CDR3 coding sequence is TGTGCCAGCAGCTTTGTAGGGGGATATGGCTACACCTTC.

Only a few counts were recorded for this clone. The rearrangement joins TRBV10-3 to TRBJ1-2, with D tentatively TRBD1 (5 bases). This CDR3 comprises 13 residues. The V gene's germline CDR1 is ENHRY and CDR2 SYGVKD. The ends were cut back, 4 bases at V and 1 base at J, with 7 bases in the middle. The CDR3 loop reads CAISATVNYGYTF. The CDR3 DNA sequence: TGTGCCATCAGTGCGACAGTTAACTATGGCTACACCTTC.

The chain joins TRBV15 to TRBJ1-2; 9 bases fit TRBD1. With 3 bases clipped from V and 7 bases from J, the junction kept 9 bases outside the gene matches. The CDR3 covers 15 residues. Germline CDR1 is LNHNV and CDR2 is YYDKDF (reference sequence). CDR3 protein: CATSSHTGGGTGYTF. The CDR3 nucleotides read TGTGCCACCAGCAGCCATACAGGGGGCGGCACTGGCTACACCTTC.

V usage is TRBV11-3 and J usage is TRBJ1-1; no clear D gene. CDR3 length: 11 residues. V was trimmed by 7 bases and J by 1 base, leaving 4 bases between them. Germline V gene sequence: CDR1 SGHNT, CDR2 YENEEA. The CDR3 here is CASMRNTEAFF. CDR3 nucleotides: TGTGCCAGCATGAGGAACACTGAAGCTTTCTTT.

This sequence joins TRBV2 and TRBJ2-7, with a possible D match to TRBD2 (6 bases). Trimming left V 5 bases short and J 1 base short, with 18 bases between. Germline V CDR1 and CDR2: SNHLY, FYNNEI. The CDR3 length is 16 residues. The CDR3 DNA reads TGTGCCAGCAGTTGGTTTGGGACTCCCCCTTCCTACGAGCAGTACTTC. It codes for CASSWFGTPPSYEQYF.

The chain couples TRBV18 to TRBJ2-1; D may be TRBD1 (5 bases). The CDR3 is made up of 14 amino acids. The V gene lost 0 bases and the J gene lost 5 bases, with 8 bases spanning the gap. CDR1 and CDR2 from the germline V gene are KGHSH and LQKENI. The CDR3 nucleotides read TGTGCCAGCTCACCACCTTCGACAGACAATGAGCAGTTCTTC. This encodes CASSPPSTDNEQFF.

The chain has TRBV9 and TRBJ2-2; a possible D gene is TRBD1 (6 bases). The CDR3 is 17 residues long. Germline values: CDR1 SGDLS, CDR2 YYNGEE. V lost 1 base and J lost 0, with 13 bases in between. The CDR3 spells CASSVPLTGPNTGELFF. The CDR3 DNA reads TGTGCCAGCAGCGTACCTCTGACAGGACCGAACACCGGGGAGCTGTTTTTT.

The chain links TRBV4-1 to TRBJ1-5; perhaps TRBD1 as D (5 bases). This CDR3 spans 14 amino acids. Germline loops: CDR1 MGHRA, CDR2 YSYEKL. V was trimmed by 2 bases and J by 4 bases, leaving 9 bases between them. The CDR3 sequence is CASSQQQGNQPQHF. The DNA for the CDR3 is TGCGCCAGCAGCCAACAGCAGGGTAATCAGCCCCAGCATTTT.

This clone was recorded once. The J gene is TRBJ1-2, the V gene TRBV6-5, with D possibly TRBD1 on 6 matching bases. Trimming left V 10 bases short and J 1 base short, with 19 bases between. Germline lookup yields CDR1 MNHEY and CDR2 SVGAGI. CDR3 length: 15 residues. The CDR3: CATSKQGFGNYGYTF. CDR3 coding DNA: TGTGCCACCTCAAAACAGGGTTTCGGTAACTATGGCTACACCTTC.

The chain uses TRBV4-2 and TRBJ2-7, with D tentatively TRBD2 (5 bases). V lost 4 bases and J lost 2, with 15 bases in between. Germline CDR1 and CDR2: LGHNA and YNFKEQ. This CDR3 contains 15 residues. For the CDR3, the DNA is TGTGCCAGCAGCCGTGAACGAGCGGAAGCCTACGAGCAGTACTTC. Amino acid sequence: CASSRERAEAYEQYF.

A few counts support this clone. V and J are TRBV9 and TRBJ1-1, with D unresolved. Germline values: CDR1 SGDLS, CDR2 YYNGEE. The CDR3 runs 13 residues. Trimming took off 1 base at V and 3 bases at J, with 7 bases between the two ends. CDR3 in amino acids: CASSVYRDTEAFF. Written as DNA, the CDR3 is TGTGCCAGCAGCGTATATCGGGACACTGAAGCTTTCTTT.

This chain connects TRBV4-3 to TRBJ2-1, with a tentative D call TRBD1 (6 bases). The CDR3 length is 16 residues. Trimming pared 0 bases from V and 5 bases from J, leaving 14 bases between. CDR1 is LGHNA, CDR2 YSLEER, per germline. CDR3 sequence (DNA): TGCGCCAGCAGCCAAGATGGGGCAGGGGCCCACAATGAGCAGTTCTTC. Translated: CASSQDGAGAHNEQFF.

This clone was counted once. This chain joins TRBV7-9 and TRBJ2-7; 7 nucleotides line up with TRBD2. Germline V gene data show CDR1 as SEHNR and CDR2 as FQNEAQ (reference sequence). J was trimmed by 0 bases and V by 4 bases; bases with no gene match: 9. The length of the CDR3 is 16 residues. CDR3 DNA: TGTGCCAGCAGCTCCCGGGGGAGCGGGATCTCCTACGAGCAGTACTTC. Its translation: CASSSRGSGISYEQYF.

The chain carries TRBV5-1 and TRBJ1-1; D uncertain. Trimming cost V 0 bases and J 5 bases, with 14 bases left between them. The CDR3 contains 15 residues. Germline V gives CDR1 SGHRS, CDR2 YFSETQ. The CDR3 region has the DNA TGCGCCAGCAGCTTGGGAGCGACCGACGCTACTGAAGCTTTCTTT. It translates to CASSLGATDATEAFF. Full variable domain (rest looked up from reference TRBV5-1 and TRBJ1-1): KAGVTQTPRYLIKTRGQQVTLSCSPISGHRSVSWYQQTPGQGLQFLFEYFSETQRNKGNFPGRFSGRQFSNSRSEMNVSTLELGDSALYLCASSLGATDATEAFFGQGTRLTVV.

The chain combines TRBV4-3 with TRBJ1-1, with D uncertain. Trimming removed 5 bases from V and 0 bases from J, with 16 bases in between. This CDR3 spans 16 amino acids. Per the germline V gene, CDR1 is LGHNA and CDR2 is YSLEER. The CDR3 here is CASSTSRVGLNTEAFF. CDR3 in DNA: TGCGCCAGCAGCACAAGTCGCGTTGGGCTGAACACTGAAGCTTTCTTT.

The V and J genes are TRBV27 and TRBJ2-4; 7 nucleotides agree with TRBD2. Per the germline V gene, CDR1 is MNHEY and CDR2 is SMNVEV (reference sequence). CDR3 length: 14 amino acids. V gave up 8 bases and J gave up 8 bases; unmatched junction bases: 12. Here the CDR3 reads CASSPGLTLDIQYF. The CDR3 DNA is TGTGCCAGCTCACCGGGACTAACCTTAGACATTCAGTACTTC.

The gene calls are TRBV19 and TRBJ2-7; tentatively, D is TRBD1 (6 bases). The CDR3 length is 14 residues. CDR1 is LNHDA, CDR2 SQIVND, per germline (reference sequence). The V end was cut by 5 bases, the J end by 3 bases, with 14 bases between. The CDR3 loop is CASSEGDMHYEQYF. The DNA for the CDR3 is TGTGCCAGTAGTGAGGGGGACATGCACTACGAGCAGTACTTC. Looking up the rest from reference TRBV19 and TRBJ2-7 gives the full variable domain: DGGITQSPKYLFRKEGQNVTLSCEQNLNHDAMYWYRQDPGQGLRLIYYSQIVNDFQKGDIAEGYSVSREKKESFPLTVTSAQKNPTAFYLCASSEGDMHYEQYFGPGTRLTVT.